A single sample gave rise to the 13 T cell receptor beta chains below, sequenced in a study of blood T cell repertoires in COVID-19. The assay was immunoSEQ multiplex PCR, and TCRdb's table has in-frame clones only and misses some. The sample lists about 140,000 clones; 84% were seen once. Sequencing was carried out using peripheral blood. These receptor sequences come from a woman older than 75 in a cohort sampled during active or convalescent COVID-19.

This chain links TRBV28 with TRBJ2-7; D unclear. V was pared by 2 bases and J by 1 base, with 6 bases between. CDR3 length: 13 amino acids. Germline V lookup: CDR1 MDHEN, CDR2 SYDVKM. CDR3 DNA: TGTGCCAGCAGTTTAGTACATTCCTACGAGCAGTACGTC. Translating it yields CASSLVHSYEQYV.

The genes are TRBV18 and TRBJ2-7; perhaps TRBD1 as D (7 bases). Germline CDR1 reads KGHSH; CDR2 reads LQKENI. The CDR3 has 13 residues. With 3 bases removed from V and 9 bases from J, the gap between germline ends came to 15 bases. The CDR3 reads CASSPPQGRRQYF. CDR3 nucleotide sequence: TGTGCCAGCTCACCCCCACAGGGGAGGAGGCAGTACTTC.

This chain connects TRBV6-5 to TRBJ2-6; D is unresolved. The germline V gene has CDR1 MNHEY and CDR2 SVGAGI. CDR3 length: 15 amino acids. The V gene lost 6 bases and the J gene lost 4 bases, with 13 bases spanning the gap. The chain's CDR3 is CASRDAGPGANVLTF. The DNA for the CDR3 is TGTGCCAGCAGAGACGCTGGGCCAGGGGCCAACGTCCTGACTTTC.

The chain links TRBV5-4 to TRBJ2-5; 7 nucleotides align to TRBD2. Germline CDR1 and CDR2: SGHNT and YYREEE (reference sequence). With 3 bases clipped from V and 3 bases from J, the junction kept 5 bases outside the gene matches. The CDR3 loop spans 14 amino acids. CDR3 amino acids: CASSSPSGEETQYF. CDR3 in DNA: TGTGCCAGCAGCTCGCCCAGCGGGGAAGAGACCCAGTACTTC.

The rearrangement uses TRBV29-1 and TRBJ2-2; D possibly corresponds to TRBD2 (6 bases). Looked up from germline, CDR1 is SQVTM and CDR2 is ANQGSEA. Trimming removed 4 bases from V and 0 bases from J, with 12 bases in between. This CDR3 region has 15 residues. In DNA, the CDR3 is TGCAGCGTTGTGGCAGGAGGGTCGAACACCGGGGAGCTGTTTTTT. This codes for CSVVAGGSNTGELFF.

To note about this clone: Germline and junction disagree at one end, which may indicate a read error. The V gene is TRBV7-3, the J gene TRBJ1-4; D is undetermined. The length of the CDR3 is 17 residues. Germline lookup yields CDR1 SGHTA and CDR2 FQGTGA. CDR3 loop: CASSLTPLTATNEKLFF. The CDR3 DNA reads as TGTGCCAGCAGCCTAACTCCCCTTACTGCAACTAATGAAAAACTGTTTTTT.

V is TRBV15 and J is TRBJ1-4; D ambiguous. The germline gives CDR1 LNHNV, CDR2 YYDKDF (reference sequence). Trimming pared 1 base from V and 8 bases from J, leaving 14 bases between. The CDR3 length is 15 residues. This CDR3 reads CATSRAGIEGEKLFF. CDR3 in DNA: TGTGCCACCAGCAGAGCGGGGATCGAAGGGGAAAAACTGTTTTTT.

In its sample, this clone was seen a few times. The gene calls are TRBV5-1 and TRBJ2-2; TRBD2 agrees at 11 bases. Germline CDR1 SGHRS, CDR2 YFSETQ. J gave up 6 bases and V 1 base, and 5 bases lay outside the gene matches. The CDR3 loop spans 16 amino acids. The CDR3 nucleotides read TGCGCCAGCAGCTTGTACCTAGCGGGGGGTGCCGGGGAGCTGTTTTTT. It specifies CASSLYLAGGAGELFF.

In its sample, this clone was seen a few times. The rearrangement links TRBV9 to TRBJ1-1; weak D call: TRBD1 (6 bases). Germline lookup yields CDR1 SGDLS and CDR2 YYNGEE. Trimming left V 1 base short and J 6 bases short, with 16 bases between. CDR3 length: 15 residues. CDR3 protein: CASSVMGAVSPEAFF. The CDR3 DNA is TGTGCCAGCAGCGTAATGGGGGCGGTTAGCCCTGAAGCTTTCTTT.

In this sample, this clone turned up once. This chain's CDR3 is CASSPSGGWDANYGYTF. CDR3 bases: TGTGCCAGTAGTCCCTCAGGGGGTTGGGACGCTAACTATGGCTACACCTTC. V usage is TRBV19 and J usage is TRBJ1-2; TRBD1 matches at 7 bases. The CDR3 sequence is 17 residues long. V shed 5 bases, J shed 0 bases, and the junction held 12 bases outside the gene matches. Germline V gene data show CDR1 as LNHDA and CDR2 as SQIVND (reference sequence).

V and J are TRBV28 and TRBJ2-3, with 7 bases fitting TRBD2. The CDR3 sequence is 13 residues long. CDR1 is MDHEN, CDR2 SYDVKM, per germline. Trimming cost V 3 bases and J 8 bases; bases outside gene matches: 5. CDR3 bases: TGTGCCAGCAGTTTGGGGGGGAGGGGTACGCAGTATTTT. As protein: CASSLGGRGTQYF.

The chain has TRBV7-9 and TRBJ2-5; D perhaps matches TRBD2 (6 bases). Germline V gene data show CDR1 as SEHNR and CDR2 as FQNEAQ (reference sequence). This CDR3 region has 17 residues. The V gene lost 3 bases and the J gene lost 1 base, with 18 bases spanning the gap. The CDR3 DNA reads as TGTGCCAGCAGCTTGAACCCCCTAGCGAAATTCCAAGAGACCCAGTACTTC. Its translation is CASSLNPLAKFQETQYF.

The rearrangement joins TRBV3-1 (or the pseudogene TRBV3-2) to TRBJ1-2; perhaps TRBD1 as D (6 bases). This CDR3 region has 15 residues. With 4 bases removed from V and 2 bases from J, the gap between germline ends came to 14 bases. Germline V gene data show CDR1 as LGHDT and CDR2 as YNNKEL (reference sequence). DNA for the CDR3: TGTGCCAGCAGCCTCTCCGGGACACCCAACTATGGCTACACCTTC. It specifies CASSLSGTPNYGYTF.